This TCR beta chain derives from a study of OX40 agonist ivuxolimab in advanced cancers. Germline CDR1 reads SGHRS; CDR2 reads YFSETQ. J lost 4 bases, V lost 5 bases, and 5 bases had no gene match. The CDR3 is 14 residues long. At cycle 4 day 1, cycle 7 day 1, and baseline, blood was sampled. Assay used: immunoSEQ multiplex PCR; TCRdb lists only in-frame clones, some missing. The sample yields fewer than 85,000 clones, 65% to 90% seen once. The sequenced sample was CD4+ or CD8+ T cells sorted from blood, obtained in a trial of the OX40 agonist ivuxolimab. The clonotype comes from an adult with an advanced solid tumor such as melanoma, head and neck, liver or kidney cancer. The chain links TRBV5-1 to TRBJ1-1; 10 nucleotides match TRBD1. The CDR3 is CASSSGTGATEAFF. In nucleotides, the CDR3 is TGCGCCAGCAGTTCCGGGACAGGGGCCACTGAAGCTTTCTTT. The full variable domain, in which reference TRBV5-1 and TRBJ1-1 provide the parts outside the CDR3, is KAGVTQTPRYLIKTRGQQVTLSCSPISGHRSVSWYQQTPGQGLQFLFEYFSETQRNKGNFPGRFSGRQFSNSRSEMNVSTLELGDSALYLCASSSGTGATEAFFGQGTRLTVV.